The 6 T cell receptor beta chains below were found in one sample sequenced in a study of T cell repertoires in cytomegalovirus infection. TCRdb called the reads again in MiXCR, with one record for every CDR3 protein. The top ten clones hold 6.5% to 9.5% of a sample with roughly 100,000 distinct CDR3 sequences, 16% of them seen once. Sequencing was done on a sample of PBMCs. Receptors were obtained from a human donor in good health (CMV status not recorded). Some clones in this sample may be carry-over from other donors' samples.

The DNA for the CDR3 is TGTGCCAGCAGCCCAAAGGGGTCTATTGAAAAACTGTTTTTT. This encodes CASSPKGSIEKLFF. The chain is built from TRBV7-2 and TRBJ1-4; perhaps TRBD1 as D (5 bases). V was trimmed by 5 bases and J by 7 bases, leaving 14 bases between them. The CDR3 length is 14 residues. Germline-derived CDR1 and CDR2 are SGHTA and FQGNSA. Full variable domain (remainder filled in from reference TRBV7-2 and TRBJ1-4): GAGVSQSPSNKVTEKGKDVELRCDPISGHTALYWYRQSLGQGLEFLIYFQGNSAPDKSGLPSDRFSAERTGGSVSTLTIQRTQQEDSAVYLCASSPKGSIEKLFFGSGTQLSVL.

This clonotype was seen more than once but under ten times. This chain joins TRBV7-2 and TRBJ1-5; tentatively, D is TRBD1 (5 bases). Looked up from germline, CDR1 is SGHTA and CDR2 is FQGNSA. Trimming took 5 bases from V and 4 from J, leaving 15 bases between them. The CDR3 runs to 15 residues. CDR3 sequence: CASSPILGGNQPQHF. The DNA of the CDR3 is TGTGCCAGCAGCCCCATCTTGGGGGGGAATCAGCCCCAGCATTTT.

The chain uses TRBV19 and TRBJ1-2; D unresolved. The CDR3 is 12 amino acids. CDR1 is LNHDA and CDR2 is SQIVND in the germline V gene (reference sequence). With 3 bases removed from V and 3 bases from J, the gap between germline ends came to 5 bases. CDR3 amino acids: CASSIRDYGYTF. As DNA, the CDR3 is TGTGCCAGTAGTATCCGAGACTATGGCTACACCTTC.

This clonotype has a handful of counts. The chain has TRBV2 and TRBJ1-2; D gene unclear. Germline V lookup: CDR1 SNHLY, CDR2 FYNNEI. CDR3 length: 13 residues. V lost 7 bases to trimming and J lost 5 bases, with 14 bases between them. CDR3 in amino acids: CASTPDGRYGYTF. The CDR3 nucleotides read TGTGCCAGCACCCCGGACGGAAGATATGGCTACACCTTC. Combining the CDR3 with reference TRBV2 and TRBJ1-2 gives the whole variable domain EPEVTQTPSHQVTQMGQEVILRCVPISNHLYFYWYRQILGQKVEFLVSFYNNEISEKSEIFDDQFSVERPDGSNFTLKIRSTKLEDSAMYFCASTPDGRYGYTFGSGTRLTVV.

The table lists this clonotype with a few counts. The chain couples TRBV10-3 to TRBJ1-2; 8 nucleotides align to TRBD1. This CDR3 comprises 14 residues. Germline CDR1 and CDR2: ENHRY and SYGVKD. Germline trimming cut 2 bases from V and 2 bases from J; bases unmatched to any gene: 1. Here the CDR3 reads CAISEPGGNYGYTF. As DNA, the CDR3 is TGTGCCATCAGTGAGCCAGGGGGCAACTATGGCTACACCTTC.

This clonotype was detected ten times or more. This sequence joins TRBV7-2 and TRBJ2-7, with D perhaps TRBD1 (6 bases). Germline V gives CDR1 SGHTA, CDR2 FQGNSA. V shed 4 bases and J shed 7 bases, with 14 bases lying between them. This CDR3 comprises 13 residues. CDR3 sequence (DNA): TGTGCCAGCAGCTCCGGACAGCGGCTGGAGCAGTACTTC. This codes for CASSSGQRLEQYF.